This TCR beta chain was captured by sequencing in a study of radiation and T cells in renal cell carcinoma. The CDR3 totals 12 residues. The V gene end was trimmed by 8 bases and the J gene end by 8 bases; junction bases not matched to a gene: 5. Germline CDR1 MDHEN, CDR2 SYDVKM. Time point of the sample: blood 2 weeks post-SBRT. Treatment specified: 15 Gy SBRT to primary tumor, nephrectomy 4 weeks later. The repertoire was sequenced with immunoSEQ multiplex PCR; TCRdb's copy has only in-frame clones and lacks some. Among around 86,000 clones listed, approximately 86% were seen once. The source material was blood, sampled from a patient whose treatment included radiotherapy and nephrectomy. The rearrangement joins TRBV28 to TRBJ1-4; 7 nucleotides agree with TRBD1. The receptor comes from a woman in her fifties or sixties with renal cell carcinoma. The DNA for the CDR3 is TGTGCCAGCGGGACAGATCGGGAAAAACTGTTTTTT. Its protein product is CASGTDREKLFF.